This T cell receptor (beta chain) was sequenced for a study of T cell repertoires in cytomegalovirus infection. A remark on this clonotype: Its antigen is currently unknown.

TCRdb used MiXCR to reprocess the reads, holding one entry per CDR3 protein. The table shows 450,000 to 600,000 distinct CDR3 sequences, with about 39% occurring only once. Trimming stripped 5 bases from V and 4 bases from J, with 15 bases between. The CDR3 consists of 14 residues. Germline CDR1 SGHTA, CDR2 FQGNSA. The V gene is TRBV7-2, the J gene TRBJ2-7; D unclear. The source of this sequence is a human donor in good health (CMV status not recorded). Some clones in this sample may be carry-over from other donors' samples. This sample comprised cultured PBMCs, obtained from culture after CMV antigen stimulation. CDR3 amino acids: CASSHRNSQYEQYF. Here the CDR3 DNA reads TGTGCCAGCAGCCACCGCAATTCACAATACGAGCAGTACTTC.